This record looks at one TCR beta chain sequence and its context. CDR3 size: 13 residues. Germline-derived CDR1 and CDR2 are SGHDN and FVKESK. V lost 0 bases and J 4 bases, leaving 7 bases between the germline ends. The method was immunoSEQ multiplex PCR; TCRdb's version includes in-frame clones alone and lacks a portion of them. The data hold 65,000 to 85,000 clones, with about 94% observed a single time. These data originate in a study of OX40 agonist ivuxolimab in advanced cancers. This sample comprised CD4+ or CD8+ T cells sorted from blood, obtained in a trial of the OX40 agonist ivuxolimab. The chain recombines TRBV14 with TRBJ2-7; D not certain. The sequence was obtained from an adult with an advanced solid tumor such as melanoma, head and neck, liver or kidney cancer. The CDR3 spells CASSQDALYEQYF. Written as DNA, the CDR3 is TGTGCCAGCAGCCAAGATGCCCTGTACGAGCAGTACTTC.